A selection of T cell receptor beta chains follows, all from one sample in a study of cytomegalovirus exposure and HLA in healthy donors. Method: immunoSEQ multiplex PCR; TCRdb's copy keeps in-frame clones and lacks some. The table lists roughly 120,000 clones, roughly 70% of them singletons, with 4% to 5% in the top ten. The sequencing input was PBMCs. The receptors stem from a woman between 40 and 55 years old in good health and CMV-seropositive. CDR3s include the opening cysteine and the closing phenylalanine or tryptophan. D genes are given only for firm matches. Size is omitted from some rows. Given values are once, few, many or a class for expanded clones.

TRBV2	TRBJ2-7	.	.	CASKEEIAAYEQYF	TGTGCCAGCAAAGAGGAGATAGCGGCCTACGAGCAGTACTTC
TRBV11-3	TRBJ1-1	.	few	CASSLGRNTEAFF	TGTGCCAGCAGCTTAGGGAGGAACACTGAAGCTTTCTTT
TRBV7-2	TRBJ1-1	.	few	CASSPTRQGTRAFF	TGTGCCAGCAGCCCTACCCGCCAGGGCACCCGAGCTTTCTTT
TRBV5-4	TRBJ1-6	.	once	CASSPTDYNSPLHF	TGTGCCAGCAGCCCGACAGATTATAATTCACCCCTCCACTTT
TRBV5-5	TRBJ2-3	TRBD1	few	CASSPRRTGLSTSTDTQYF	TGTGCCAGCAGCCCGCGGAGGACAGGCCTCTCCACTAGCACAGATACGCAGTATTTT
TRBV6-6	TRBJ1-5	.	few	CASSDRGSNQPQHF	TGTGCCAGCTCGGACCGGGGGAGCAATCAGCCCCAGCATTTT
TRBV7-9	TRBJ1-1	.	.	CASSLEYREAFF	TGTGCCAGCAGCTTGGAGTACCGTGAAGCTTTCTTT
TRBV6-4	TRBJ1-5	.	.	CASSDNCLNNTKRYQPQHF	TGTGCCAGCAGTGACAACTGTTTGAATAATACTAAGCGGTATCAGCCCCAGCATTTT
TRBV30	TRBJ1-2	.	.	CACSEEIRIYGYTF	TGTGCCTGCTCGGAGGAAATAAGGATCTATGGCTACACCTTC
TRBV6-5	TRBJ1-2	.	few	CASSEFGGNYGYTF	TGTGCCAGCAGTGAATTTGGAGGGAACTATGGCTACACCTTC
TRBV7-2	TRBJ1-1	TRBD1	.	CASSLGTGWAEAFF	TGTGCCAGCAGCTTAGGGACAGGGTGGGCTGAAGCTTTCTTT
TRBV30	TRBJ1-4	.	.	CAWSAGIFEKLFF	TGTGCCTGGAGTGCCGGGATCTTTGAAAAACTGTTTTTT
TRBV2	TRBJ1-4	.	.	CASSEGSGGNPNEKLFF	TGTGCCAGCAGCGAGGGGTCCGGGGGAAACCCTAATGAAAAACTGTTTTTT
TRBV4-2	TRBJ1-3	.	.	CASSQDRERGYSGNTIYF	TGTGCCAGCAGCCAAGATCGGGAGCGGGGCTACTCTGGAAACACCATATATTTT
TRBV5-1	TRBJ1-1	.	.	CASSLASLQAEAFF	TGCGCCAGCAGCTTGGCCAGTTTGCAGGCTGAAGCTTTCTTT
TRBV5-1	TRBJ2-1	.	.	CASSSLRGGSSYNEQFF	TGCGCCAGCAGCAGCCTCCGTGGGGGGAGCTCCTACAATGAGCAGTTCTTC
TRBV6-1	TRBJ1-1	.	.	CASSEIRATEAFF	TGTGCCAGCAGTGAAATCAGGGCCACTGAAGCTTTCTTT
TRBV5-4	TRBJ1-1	TRBD1	medium-sized	CASSPVAPGQGSNTEAFF	TGTGCCAGCAGCCCCGTAGCCCCGGGACAGGGATCGAACACTGAAGCTTTCTTT
TRBV13	TRBJ1-6	.	.	CASSLQEDNSPLHF	TGTGCCAGCAGCTTACAAGAGGATAATTCACCCCTCCACTTT
TRBV19	TRBJ2-2	.	.	CASRDSTGELFF	TGTGCCAGTAGAGACAGCACCGGGGAGCTGTTTTTT
TRBV6-5	TRBJ1-5	.	.	CASSFAYSNQPQHF	TGTGCCAGCAGTTTTGCCTATAGCAATCAGCCCCAGCATTTT
TRBV7-8	TRBJ2-3	.	.	CASSSGTDTQYF	TGTGCCAGCAGCTCCGGCACAGATACGCAGTATTTT
TRBV13	TRBJ2-7	TRBD1	.	CASSPGTGGAYEQYF	TGTGCCAGCAGCCCCGGGACAGGGGGCGCCTACGAGCAGTACTTC
TRBV9	TRBJ2-2	TRBD1	.	CASSVGDSRSGELFF	TGTGCCAGCAGCGTAGGGGACAGTCGGTCCGGGGAGCTGTTTTTT
TRBV7-6	TRBJ2-7	TRBD2	.	CASSLAGGTRSGSVYEQYF	TGTGCCAGCAGCTTAGCGGGCGGGACTAGGTCGGGGAGTGTATACGAGCAGTACTTC
TRBV9	TRBJ1-1	.	.	CASSVQGVNTEAFF	TGTGCCAGCAGCGTACAAGGGGTGAACACTGAAGCTTTCTTT
TRBV19	TRBJ2-7	.	few	CASSKNRVQSYEQYF	TGTGCCAGTAGTAAAAACAGGGTACAATCCTACGAGCAGTACTTC
TRBV5-1	TRBJ2-5	TRBD2	once	CASSPGLAGDQETQYF	TGCGCCAGCAGCCCCGGACTAGCGGGGGACCAAGAGACCCAGTACTTC